The 14 T cell receptor beta chains below all came from one sample that was sequenced in a study of T-cell memory formation after mild COVID-19. A single record per CDR3 protein comes from TCRdb applying MiXCR to the 5' RACE reads. Found here are under 400,000 distinct CDR3 sequences, under 30% of them singletons; the top ten hold roughly 13%. The sequencing input was PBMCs or a T cell subset sorted from them (not recorded which). All receptors derive from an adult woman who had mild COVID-19 (a few samples of this study predate the infection). Cell type and time point are not known.

V is TRBV19 and J is TRBJ2-2, with D possibly TRBD1 on 5 matching bases. CDR1 and CDR2 (germline): LNHDA, SQIVND (reference sequence). The CDR3 runs to 15 residues. Deletions cut 8 bases from V and 6 bases from J, with 19 bases between. CDR3 nucleotide sequence: TGTGCCAGTGTGGCCGGACATCTATCAGCCGGGGAGCTGTTTTTT. This gives the protein CASVAGHLSAGELFF. Full variable domain (missing parts from reference TRBV19 and TRBJ2-2): DGGITQSPKYLFRKEGQNVTLSCEQNLNHDAMYWYRQDPGQGLRLIYYSQIVNDFQKGDIAEGYSVSREKKESFPLTVTSAQKNPTAFYLCASVAGHLSAGELFFGEGSRLTVL.

This clonotype came up a few times. The genes are TRBV6-5 and TRBJ2-7; possibly TRBD2 for D (5 bases). This CDR3 spans 12 amino acids. Germline V gene lookup returns CDR1 MNHEY and CDR2 SVGAGI. V lost 6 bases and J 8 bases, leaving 14 bases between the germline ends. The CDR3 sequence is CASSPSRDKQYF. The DNA for the CDR3 is TGTGCCAGCAGCCCCAGCCGGGATAAGCAGTACTTC.

This clonotype was recorded a few times. The chain couples TRBV7-3 to TRBJ2-1; TRBD1 is a possible D gene (6 bases). This CDR3 has 13 residues. V dropped 6 bases and J dropped 8 bases, with 14 bases sitting between them. The germline V gene encodes CDR1 SGHTA and CDR2 FQGTGA. The CDR3 protein is CASSLTPGDEQFF. CDR3 in DNA: TGTGCCAGCAGTCTCACCCCAGGGGATGAGCAGTTCTTC.

The chain is built from TRBV3-1 and TRBJ2-3; no firm D call. The V gene lost 6 bases and the J gene lost 6 bases, with 16 bases spanning the gap. This CDR3 region has 14 residues. Germline CDR1 LGHDT, CDR2 YNNKEL (reference sequence). CDR3 DNA sequence: TGTGCCAGCAGACGAGGTGTCCGTGCCGATACGCAGTATTTT. This gives the protein CASRRGVRADTQYF.

This clonotype turned up a few times. The gene calls are TRBV9 and TRBJ1-1, with TRBD1 matching 9 bases. V was clipped by 0 bases and J by 9 bases; unmatched bases: 6. CDR3 length: 14 amino acids. The germline CDR1 and CDR2 sequences are SGDLS and YYNGEE. The CDR3 nucleotides read TGTGCCAGCAGCGTAGAATCAACAGGGGGCCAAGCTTTCTTT. Translating gives CASSVESTGGQAFF.

V and J are TRBV12-3 or TRBV12-4 and TRBJ2-3, with D tentatively TRBD2 (5 bases). The CDR3 has 18 residues. Trimming took 8 bases from V and 2 from J, leaving 26 bases between them. As DNA, the CDR3 is TGTGCCAGCTCGGGAAGTGGTCTGGACTCCAAAAACACAGATACGCAGTATTTT. This sequence encodes CASSGSGLDSKNTDTQYF.

This clonotype was detected only a few times. J is TRBJ2-5 and V is TRBV7-2; D is unresolved. The length of the CDR3 is 13 residues. Trimming cost V 10 bases and J 7 bases, with 19 bases left between them. Germline lookup yields CDR1 SGHTA and CDR2 FQGNSA. CDR3 DNA sequence: TGTGCCACCCTCCCTCGGTCCGGCGGGACCCAGTACTTC. This translates into CATLPRSGGTQYF.

V gene TRBV7-2 combines with J gene TRBJ2-2; TRBD2 aligns across 11 bases. Trimming cost V 2 bases and J 4 bases; bases outside gene matches: 3. In germline, CDR1 is SGHTA, CDR2 FQGNSA. This CDR3 has 16 residues. The chain's CDR3 is CASSLRLAGLTGELFF. The CDR3 DNA follows: TGTGCCAGCAGCTTAAGACTAGCGGGACTCACCGGGGAGCTGTTTTTT. Together with reference TRBV7-2 and TRBJ2-2, the CDR3 gives the full variable domain: GAGVSQSPSNKVTEKGKDVELRCDPISGHTALYWYRQSLGQGLEFLIYFQGNSAPDKSGLPSDRFSAERTGGSVSTLTIQRTQQEDSAVYLCASSLRLAGLTGELFFGEGSRLTVL.

The sample holds one count of this clonotype. V usage is TRBV12-3 or TRBV12-4 and J usage is TRBJ2-1; a weak D match, TRBD1 (5 bases). Trimming pared 5 bases from V and 5 bases from J, leaving 10 bases between. The CDR3 has 13 residues. The CDR3 loop reads CASSPGAHNEQFF. The CDR3 DNA sequence: TGTGCCAGCAGTCCTGGGGCACACAATGAGCAGTTCTTC.

J is TRBJ2-3 and V is TRBV12-3 or TRBV12-4; 9 bases line up with TRBD1. J lost 4 bases, V lost 6 bases, and 8 bases had no gene match. This CDR3 region has 15 residues. The CDR3 sequence: CASSDAGQGPDTQYF. The CDR3 DNA reads as TGTGCCAGCAGCGATGCGGGACAGGGACCAGATACGCAGTATTTT.

CDR3 coding DNA: TGCAGTGCTGAGGAGGGACAGAACACTGAAGCTTTCTTT. The encoded protein is CSAEEGQNTEAFF. The chain is built from TRBV20-1 and TRBJ1-1, with D perhaps TRBD1 (6 bases). The CDR3 is 13 amino acids. From germline, CDR1 is DFQATT and CDR2 SNEGSKA (reference sequence). The V end was cut by 5 bases, the J end by 1 base, with 11 bases between.

The chain recombines TRBV5-6 with TRBJ1-1; TRBD1 is a possible D gene (5 bases). Germline CDR1 SGHDT, CDR2 YYEEEE. V lost 2 bases and J 8 bases, leaving 7 bases between the germline ends. The CDR3 consists of 11 residues. CDR3 coding DNA: TGTGCCAGCAGCTTCCGGGGCGAAGCTTTCTTT. This translates into CASSFRGEAFF.

CDR3 DNA: TGTGCCAGCAGCCCAGTGGAGTACGGAGATACTGAAGCTTTCTTT. It is translated as CASSPVEYGDTEAFF. J is TRBJ1-1 and V is TRBV9; D is undetermined. Per germline, CDR1 SGDLS and CDR2 YYNGEE. The CDR3 contains 15 residues. The V gene lost 4 bases and the J gene lost 5 bases, with 18 bases spanning the gap.

This clonotype was counted a few times. J is TRBJ2-7 and V is TRBV20-1; either TRBD1 or TRBD2 may fit D (5 bases each). The CDR3 extends over 15 amino acids. The germline V gene has CDR1 DFQATT and CDR2 SNEGSKA (reference sequence). With 5 bases removed from V and 6 bases from J, the gap between germline ends came to 23 bases. The CDR3: CSAPSPETARVEQYF. DNA of the CDR3: TGCAGTGCTCCTTCCCCTGAGACAGCGCGGGTCGAGCAGTACTTC.